This record covers a single T cell receptor (beta chain). Methods used by the authors: Reference gene primer amplification gave nucleated cell count estimates. The data were produced by immunoSEQ multiplex PCR, yet TCRdb's version contains in-frame clones alone and is incomplete. For V, J and clone size, that table is used; D and trimming come from the DNA. The sample holds more than 200,000 clones, 87% seen once. This entry belongs to a study of blood T cell repertoires in COVID-19. Study-wide context: Samples representing acute and convalescent COVID-19 were sourced from the United States, Italy and Spain. The analysed material was cDNA or gDNA that came from T cells, B-cell-depleted T cells, or PBMCs.

This clonotype was obtained from a woman in her 30s with acute COVID-19. The material sequenced was PBMCs or T cells enriched from blood (not recorded which).

CDR3: CASRTGGKVGAFF. The CDR3, as DNA: TGTGCCAGCAGGACAGGGGGTAAGGTCGGAGCTTTCTTT. The V and J genes are TRBV5-4 and TRBJ1-1; 9 bases are a match to TRBD1. This CDR3 has 13 amino acids. Germline CDR1 and CDR2: SGHNT and YYREEE (reference sequence). The J segment lost 10 bases and the V segment lost 5 bases, leaving 9 bases of the junction unmatched.